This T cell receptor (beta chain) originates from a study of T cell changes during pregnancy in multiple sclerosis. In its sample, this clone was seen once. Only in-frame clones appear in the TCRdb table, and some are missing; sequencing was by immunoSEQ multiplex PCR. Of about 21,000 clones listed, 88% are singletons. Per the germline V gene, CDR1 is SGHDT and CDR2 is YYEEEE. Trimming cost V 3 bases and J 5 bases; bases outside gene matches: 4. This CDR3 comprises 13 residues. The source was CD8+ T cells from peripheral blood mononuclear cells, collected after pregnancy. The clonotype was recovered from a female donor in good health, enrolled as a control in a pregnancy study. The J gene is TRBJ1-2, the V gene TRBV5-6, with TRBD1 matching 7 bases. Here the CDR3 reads CASSYPTGYGYTF. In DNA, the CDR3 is TGTGCCAGCAGCTACCCGACAGGGTATGGCTACACCTTC.